The source of this TCR beta chain is a study of blood T cell repertoires in COVID-19. The study assigned cohorts using participant-reported clinical history. The assay was immunoSEQ multiplex PCR, and TCRdb's table has in-frame clones only and misses some. The table shows under 300,000 clones, with more than 85% occurring only once. The CDR3 extends over 15 amino acids. The V end lost 2 bases, the J end lost 3 bases, and 11 bases lay between the germline ends. Germline V gives CDR1 SGHAT, CDR2 FQDESV (reference sequence). Input material: PBMCs or T cells enriched from blood (not recorded which). This clonotype was obtained from a man aged 35-49 years who had recovered from COVID-19. V is TRBV11-1 and J is TRBJ2-1; D remains ambiguous. The CDR3 coding sequence is TGTGCCAGCAGCTTATTTTCGCGGAACTACAATGAGCAGTTCTTC. Protein: CASSLFSRNYNEQFF.